Below, 4 T cell receptor beta chains from the same sample are listed, as sequenced in a study of blood T cell repertoires in COVID-19. Generated by immunoSEQ multiplex PCR, the TCRdb table keeps only in-frame clones and is missing some. The data hold over 200,000 clones, with approximately 91% observed a single time. The sequenced sample was peripheral blood. Receptor source: a woman aged 60-75 years with acute or convalescent COVID-19.

The CDR3 reads CASSPSRGNYEQYF. The DNA for the CDR3 is TGTGCCAGCTCACCTTCCAGGGGGAACTACGAGCAGTACTTC. This chain links TRBV18 with TRBJ2-7; 7 bases match TRBD1. The CDR3 extends over 14 amino acids. With 3 bases clipped from V and 3 bases from J, the junction kept 5 bases outside the gene matches. Germline CDR1 and CDR2: KGHSH and LQKENI.

This clone has a single count. This chain joins TRBV6-5 and TRBJ2-7; a possible D gene is TRBD1 (6 bases). Trimming took off 10 bases at V and 0 bases at J, with 19 bases between the two ends. Germline V CDR1 and CDR2: MNHEY, SVGAGI. This CDR3 region has 15 residues. CDR3: CATGIRQGSSYEQYF. The CDR3, as DNA: TGTGCCACGGGAATACGGCAGGGGAGCTCCTACGAGCAGTACTTC.

The chain joins TRBV3-1 (or the pseudogene TRBV3-2) to TRBJ2-1; TRBD2 matches at 7 bases. Unmatched junction bases numbered 8, after V lost 3 bases and J lost 15 bases. Germline loops: CDR1 LGHDT, CDR2 YNNKEL (reference sequence). CDR3 length equals 12 residues. DNA for the CDR3: TGTGCCAGCAGCCAGTCGACTAGCTGGCGGTTCTTC. Amino acid sequence: CASSQSTSWRFF.

The chain employs TRBV7-2 and TRBJ1-1; the D gene is possibly TRBD1 (5 bases). V lost 4 bases and J lost 1, with 19 bases in between. The V gene's germline CDR1 is SGHTA and CDR2 FQGNSA. CDR3 size: 17 residues. CDR3 in amino acids: CASSYRISGTRNTEAFF. CDR3 in DNA: TGTGCCAGCAGCTATAGAATATCCGGGACTAGGAACACTGAAGCTTTCTTT. Drawing the rest from reference TRBV7-2 and TRBJ1-1, the complete variable domain is GAGVSQSPSNKVTEKGKDVELRCDPISGHTALYWYRQSLGQGLEFLIYFQGNSAPDKSGLPSDRFSAERTGGSVSTLTIQRTQQEDSAVYLCASSYRISGTRNTEAFFGQGTRLTVV.